The 8 T cell receptor beta chains below were found in one sample sequenced in a study of graft-versus-host responses after intestinal transplantation. The method was immunoSEQ multiplex PCR; TCRdb's version includes in-frame clones alone and lacks a portion of them. The table lists 11,000 to 15,000 clones, approximately 40% of them singletons. The sequenced sample was alloreactive CD4+ T cells from a mixed lymphocyte reaction culture, obtained before intestinal transplant. Subset: CFSE-low proliferating T cells sorted from approximately six-day pre-transplant mixed lymphocyte reaction (GvH or HvG direction). Receptors were obtained from a human patient who received an intestinal transplant.

The chain is built from TRBV7-2 and TRBJ2-7, with TRBD2 matching over 10 bases. CDR1 and CDR2 (germline): SGHTA, FQGNSA. The CDR3 length is 16 residues. Trimming at V came to 0 bases and at J to 0 bases, leaving 2 bases not matched to a gene. The CDR3 DNA reads TGTGCCAGCAGCTTAGCCGGGACTAGCGTCTCCTACGAGCAGTACTTC. This gives the protein CASSLAGTSVSYEQYF.

This chain joins TRBV5-6 and TRBJ1-2; 8 bases are shared with TRBD1. V was clipped by 7 bases and J by 7 bases; unmatched bases: 15. The CDR3 spans 15 residues. CDR1 and CDR2 (germline): SGHDT, YYEEEE. CDR3 coding DNA: TGTGCCAGCGGGACCAGGGGGCGGCTTATAGGTGGCTACACCTTC. Translation: CASGTRGRLIGGYTF.

The chain is built from TRBV7-9 and TRBJ2-3, with D perhaps TRBD1 (6 bases). Germline lookup yields CDR1 SEHNR and CDR2 FQNEAQ (reference sequence). This CDR3 comprises 18 residues. V was shortened by 1 base and J by 2 bases, with 19 bases between the two germline ends. CDR3 protein: CASSLDMTGLISTDTQYF. DNA for the CDR3: TGTGCCAGCAGCTTAGACATGACAGGACTTATTTCCACAGATACGCAGTATTTT.

The chain couples TRBV7-2 to TRBJ2-7; 8 nucleotides match TRBD2. The CDR3 is 16 residues long. CDR1 and CDR2 (germline): SGHTA, FQGNSA. V trimming: 1 base; J trimming: 2 bases; junction bases outside the gene matches: 7. CDR3 sequence reads: CASSLGPQRGPYEQYF. The CDR3 DNA sequence: TGTGCCAGCAGCTTAGGGCCCCAGCGGGGGCCCTACGAGCAGTACTTC.

The chain recombines TRBV5-4 with TRBJ2-2, with a weak D call TRBD1 (6 bases). Per the germline V gene, CDR1 is SGHNT and CDR2 is YYREEE (reference sequence). The CDR3 runs to 13 residues. The germline V and J ends were trimmed by 4 bases and 6 bases, with 10 bases remaining between them. The CDR3 region is CASSPEGAGELFF. The CDR3 coding sequence is TGTGCCAGCAGCCCCGAGGGGGCCGGGGAGCTGTTTTTT.

V and J are TRBV6-5 and TRBJ1-2, with TRBD1 matching 9 bases. The ends lost 8 bases at V and 3 bases at J; junction bases unmatched: 1. The length of the CDR3 is 12 residues. Looked up from germline, CDR1 is MNHEY and CDR2 is SVGAGI. The CDR3 loop is CASRTGDYGYTF. The DNA of the CDR3 is TGTGCCAGCCGGACAGGGGACTATGGCTACACCTTC.

V usage is TRBV9 and J usage is TRBJ1-1; D is undetermined. Trimming stripped 0 bases from V and 1 base from J, with 10 bases between. This CDR3 is built from 15 residues. Germline lookup yields CDR1 SGDLS and CDR2 YYNGEE. CDR3 loop: CASSVEGGGNTEAFF. The CDR3 DNA follows: TGTGCCAGCAGCGTAGAAGGCGGCGGGAACACTGAAGCTTTCTTT.

The gene calls are TRBV5-1 and TRBJ2-1, with D perhaps TRBD1 (5 bases). The V and J ends lost 2 bases and 10 bases respectively, with 19 bases between them. The CDR3 spans 15 residues. CDR1 and CDR2 (germline): SGHRS, YFSETQ. The CDR3 is CASSFPQGFPKEQFF. DNA for the CDR3: TGCGCCAGCAGCTTCCCCCAGGGTTTCCCTAAGGAGCAGTTCTTC.